This TCR beta chain was recovered during a study of Graves' ophthalmopathy and Graves' hyperthyroidism. About the study: Investigators collected peripheral blood at initial diagnosis, before any treatment was given.

RNA transcripts were the source from which TCR beta CDR3 regions were amplified. RT-PCR was first run with HTBI primers, then multiplex PCR in a second round. TCRdb re-called the multiplex PCR reads with MiXCR, one entry per CDR3 protein. The table has 200,000 to 300,000 distinct CDR3 sequences, 45% seen once; the top ten hold about 45%. Ophthalmopathy in the donors was of moderate-to-severe activity, with CAS ≥3, NOSPECS ≥4 and duration under 3 months. About 10 ml of fresh blood yielded the PBMCs by density gradient. This TCR derives from an adult man with Graves' ophthalmopathy. Sequencing input: peripheral blood.

CDR3 residues: CSVPSQGLNEQFF. CDR3 DNA sequence: TGCAGCGTACCAAGCCAGGGTTTGAATGAGCAGTTCTTC. The chain combines TRBV29-1 with TRBJ2-1; TRBD1 might be the D (5 bases). Trimming stripped 6 bases from V and 7 bases from J, with 16 bases between. Germline V gene lookup returns CDR1 SQVTM and CDR2 ANQGSEA. The CDR3 is 13 residues long.